This note documents a single TCR beta chain sequence. As yet, its antigen is unknown. The source material, RNA transcripts, was used to amplify TCR beta CDR3 regions. First-round RT-PCR of the TCR CDR3 relied on the HTBI primer set. TCRdb used MiXCR to reprocess the multiplex PCR reads, holding one entry per CDR3 protein. The sample records under 550,000 distinct CDR3 sequences, 15% to 20% being singletons. This sample is drawn from a study of T cells in Graves' hyperthyroidism and ophthalmopathy. Study-level findings and limits: Appearing also in blood were most of the thyroid clonotypes expanded above 0.001.

The sequenced sample consisted of blood. The TCR comes from a man aged 35-49 years with Graves' ophthalmopathy.

The CDR3 region is CSTGLAGGKPSEQYF. Written as DNA, the CDR3 is TGCAGTACCGGACTAGCGGGAGGGAAACCTTCCGAGCAGTACTTC. The V call is TRBV20-1, the J call TRBJ2-7, with 15 bases identical to TRBD2. The CDR3 runs 15 residues. Trimming cost V 8 bases and J 6 bases; bases outside gene matches: 11. The germline CDR1 and CDR2 sequences are DFQATT and SNEGSKA (reference sequence).